The next 14 T cell receptor beta chains were all read from a single sample in a study of T cells in Graves' hyperthyroidism and ophthalmopathy. The CDR3 regions of TCR beta were amplified from RNA transcripts. First-round RT-PCR targeting the TCR CDR3 was performed with the HTBI primer set. TCRdb itself ran the multiplex PCR reads through MiXCR, one entry per CDR3 protein. The table has about 700,000 distinct CDR3 sequences, roughly 15% seen once; the top ten hold 10%. Sequencing was performed on blood. These receptors originate from a woman under 30 with Graves' hyperthyroidism.

The sample holds many counts of this clonotype. This rearrangement joins TRBV20-1 to TRBJ2-5; no clear D gene. CDR1 and CDR2 (germline): DFQATT, SNEGSKA (reference sequence). V was pared by 3 bases and J by 4 bases, with 18 bases between. The CDR3 covers 15 residues. The CDR3 region has the DNA TGCAGTGCTAGCGGTCGGGCAAGGGCGCGAGAGACCCAGTACTTC. This gives the protein CSASGRARARETQYF.

The rearrangement links TRBV7-3 to TRBJ2-3; D is perhaps TRBD1 or TRBD2 (6 bases each). The CDR3 covers 15 residues. Germline lookup yields CDR1 SGHTA and CDR2 FQGTGA. Trimming took off 4 bases at V and 4 bases at J, with 15 bases between the two ends. CDR3: CASSSSGDTADTQYF. CDR3 in DNA: TGTGCCAGCAGCTCTTCGGGGGACACCGCAGATACGCAGTATTTT.

In its sample, this clonotype was seen many times. The chain couples TRBV2 to TRBJ2-1; D may be TRBD2 (6 bases). Between the trimmed V and J ends, which lost 2 bases and 8 bases, there was a span of 13 bases. Per germline, CDR1 SNHLY and CDR2 FYNNEI. The CDR3 runs 14 residues. DNA for the CDR3: TGTGCCAGCAGTGAATCAGTTGGGGGGTATGAGCAGTTCTTC. It is translated as CASSESVGGYEQFF.

This clonotype has more than one count but fewer than ten. The V gene is TRBV24-1, the J gene TRBJ1-5; tentatively, D is TRBD1 (6 bases). Trimming cost V 7 bases and J 6 bases, with 15 bases left between them. Per the germline V gene, CDR1 is KGHDR and CDR2 is SFDVKD. This CDR3 is built from 14 residues. The CDR3 is CATSLGGPGQPQHF. CDR3 in DNA: TGTGCCACCAGCCTAGGGGGGCCTGGTCAGCCCCAGCATTTT.

This clonotype was picked up many times. This sequence joins TRBV28 and TRBJ1-3, with a possible D match to TRBD1 (5 bases). CDR1 and CDR2 from the germline V gene are MDHEN and SYDVKM. The CDR3 contains 13 residues. With 4 bases removed from V and 3 bases from J, the gap between germline ends came to 7 bases. CDR3 DNA: TGTGCCAGCAGTTGGGGGGTTGGAAACACCATATATTTT. As protein: CASSWGVGNTIYF.

This clonotype has ten or more counts. V and J are TRBV28 and TRBJ2-6; 8 nucleotides match TRBD1. J was trimmed by 0 bases and V by 4 bases; bases with no gene match: 11. The CDR3 totals 19 residues. CDR1 is MDHEN, CDR2 SYDVKM, per germline. In nucleotides, the CDR3 is TGTGCCAGCAGTTCCGACCTCGGACAGGGTAGCTCTGGGGCCAACGTCCTGACTTTC. It specifies CASSSDLGQGSSGANVLTF.

The chain joins TRBV7-9 to TRBJ2-5; a weak D match, TRBD1 (6 bases). CDR1 SEHNR and CDR2 FQNEAQ come from the germline V gene (reference sequence). This CDR3 spans 14 amino acids. V was pared by 5 bases and J by 5 bases, with 15 bases between. CDR3 amino acids: CASSEDRRRETQYF. The CDR3 DNA is TGTGCCAGCAGCGAGGACAGAAGGCGCGAGACCCAGTACTTC.

This clonotype was counted at least ten times. This chain uses TRBV12-3 or TRBV12-4 with TRBJ1-1; 7 nucleotides align to TRBD1. CDR3 length equals 16 residues. V lost 1 base to trimming and J lost 1 base; unmatched junction nucleotides: 6. CDR3 sequence reads: CASSLVGGLKNTEAFF. The CDR3 DNA sequence: TGTGCCAGCAGTTTAGTAGGGGGCTTGAAGAACACTGAAGCTTTCTTT.

The table lists this clonotype with many counts. This chain's CDR3 is CSAGGWGVVSYEQYF. The CDR3 region has the DNA TGCAGTGCTGGGGGGTGGGGGGTAGTCTCCTACGAGCAGTACTTC. The chain joins TRBV20-1 to TRBJ2-7; D perhaps matches TRBD2 (6 bases). CDR3 length: 15 residues. Germline CDR1 is DFQATT and CDR2 is SNEGSKA (reference sequence). The germline V and J ends were trimmed by 5 bases and 0 bases, with 17 bases remaining between them.

This clonotype occurred many times. J is TRBJ1-1 and V is TRBV12-3 or TRBV12-4, with D possibly matching TRBD1 (5 bases). The CDR3 runs to 13 residues. V lost 5 bases, J lost 8 bases, and 15 bases lay in between. CDR3 protein: CASSTDSSEEAFF. The DNA of the CDR3 is TGTGCCAGCAGTACCGACAGCAGCGAGGAAGCTTTCTTT.

The chain links TRBV28 to TRBJ1-2; TRBD1 agrees at 9 bases. CDR3 length: 15 amino acids. Germline V gene data show CDR1 as MDHEN and CDR2 as SYDVKM. The ends lost 5 bases at V and 4 bases at J; junction bases unmatched: 8. The CDR3 region has the DNA TGTGCCAGCAGTACCCCCGGGACAGGGCCCTATGGCTACACCTTC. As protein: CASSTPGTGPYGYTF.

The chain carries TRBV5-1 and TRBJ2-1; D is possibly TRBD1 or TRBD2 (6 bases each). The CDR3 extends over 16 amino acids. V shed 0 bases and J shed 0 bases, with 10 bases lying between them. The germline CDR1 and CDR2 sequences are SGHRS and YFSETQ. The CDR3 nucleotides read TGCGCCAGCAGCTTGGGGGGGGACACCTCCTACAATGAGCAGTTCTTC. The encoded protein is CASSLGGDTSYNEQFF.

This chain links TRBV19 with TRBJ2-3; D is ambiguous. The CDR3 has 15 amino acids. Germline assignment: CDR1 LNHDA and CDR2 SQIVND (reference sequence). Trimming took off 6 bases at V and 0 bases at J, with 13 bases between the two ends. CDR3: CASRGAQTSTDTQYF. Written as DNA, the CDR3 is TGTGCCAGTAGAGGTGCACAAACTAGCACAGATACGCAGTATTTT.

This clonotype was seen repeatedly, ten times or more. The chain is built from TRBV7-8 and TRBJ2-7; D may be TRBD1 (8 bases). The CDR3 has 14 residues. Per the germline V gene, CDR1 is SGHVS and CDR2 is FQNEAQ. V lost 6 bases and J 2 bases, leaving 14 bases between the germline ends. CDR3 in DNA: TGTGCCAGCAGAAAACAGGGGGGGACCTACGAGCAGTACTTC. It translates to CASRKQGGTYEQYF.